These 27 T cell receptor beta chains were sequenced from one sample in a study of T cell repertoires in cytomegalovirus infection. Using its own MiXCR run on the reads, TCRdb lists one record per CDR3 protein. The sample records about 830,000 distinct CDR3 sequences, approximately 30% being singletons. Their recognized antigens are unknown. Sequenced material: cultured CD8+ T cells from PBMCs, taken from culture after CMV antigen stimulation. The source of these receptors is a human donor in good health (CMV status not recorded). Some clones in this sample may be carry-over from other donors' samples.

The rearrangement links TRBV10-3 to TRBJ1-2; no definite D call. The V end was cut by 4 bases, the J end by 7 bases, with 13 bases between. Germline CDR1 reads ENHRY; CDR2 reads SYGVKD. CDR3 length: 13 residues. CDR3 region: CAISVEFKIGYTF. The CDR3 DNA follows: TGTGCCATCAGTGTAGAGTTTAAGATTGGCTACACCTTC.

This clonotype was seen more than once but under ten times. The J gene is TRBJ1-2, the V gene TRBV9; D gene uncertain. The germline CDR1 and CDR2 sequences are SGDLS and YYNGEE. The length of the CDR3 is 15 residues. Trimming pared 0 bases from V and 0 bases from J, leaving 9 bases between. The DNA of the CDR3 is TGTGCCAGCAGCGTAGCTACAAGCCCTAACTATGGCTACACCTTC. Translation: CASSVATSPNYGYTF.

This clonotype came up a few times. The V call is TRBV12-3 or TRBV12-4, the J call TRBJ2-1, with D possibly being TRBD2 (5 bases). This CDR3 comprises 14 residues. V was pared by 5 bases and J by 4 bases, with 12 bases between. In DNA form, the CDR3 reads TGTGCCAGCAGTCCCCGGGATCTTTACAATGAGCAGTTCTTC. It is translated as CASSPRDLYNEQFF.

The gene calls are TRBV28 and TRBJ2-7; D possibly matches TRBD1 or TRBD2 (5 bases each). This CDR3 region has 16 residues. CDR1 is MDHEN and CDR2 is SYDVKM in the germline V gene. With 2 bases removed from V and 1 base from J, the gap between germline ends came to 15 bases. CDR3 amino acids: CASSLGADSKSYEQYF. The CDR3 nucleotides are TGTGCCAGCAGTTTAGGGGCGGACTCAAAATCCTACGAGCAGTACTTC. Complete variable domain (other parts from reference TRBV28 and TRBJ2-7): DVKVTQSSRYLVKRTGEKVFLECVQDMDHENMFWYRQDPGLGLRLIYFSYDVKMKEKGDIPEGYSVSREKKERFSLILESASTNQTSMYLCASSLGADSKSYEQYFGPGTRLTVT.

The chain employs TRBV10-1 and TRBJ1-2, with D possibly being TRBD1 (6 bases). The germline V gene has CDR1 WNHNN and CDR2 SYGVQD (reference sequence). The CDR3 totals 14 residues. Deletions cut 3 bases from V and 5 bases from J, with 13 bases between. CDR3 region: CASSEQGMRYGYTF. The CDR3, as DNA: TGCGCCAGCAGTGAACAGGGTATGAGGTATGGCTACACCTTC.

This clonotype was observed a handful of times. The chain is built from TRBV7-6 and TRBJ2-7, with 7 bases aligning to TRBD1. The V segment lost 4 bases and the J segment 4 bases; nucleotides outside the gene matches: 10. Germline CDR1 reads SGHVS; CDR2 reads FNYEAQ. This CDR3 comprises 15 residues. CDR3 loop: CASSSPPGQRYEQYF. The CDR3 nucleotides read TGTGCCAGCAGCTCTCCTCCGGGACAGAGGTACGAGCAGTACTTC.

This chain joins TRBV6-6 and TRBJ2-1; no reliable D call. Germline loops: CDR1 MNHNY, CDR2 SVGAGI (reference sequence). The V end was cut by 5 bases, the J end by 10 bases, with 12 bases between. The CDR3 extends over 12 amino acids. The CDR3 loop reads CASSESGAEQFF. The CDR3 DNA reads TGTGCCAGCAGTGAATCGGGTGCCGAGCAGTTCTTC.

The rearrangement uses TRBV2 and TRBJ1-1; 7 bases align to TRBD1. V trimming: 3 bases; J trimming: 4 bases; junction bases outside the gene matches: 11. CDR1 is SNHLY and CDR2 is FYNNEI in the germline V gene. The length of the CDR3 is 16 residues. The CDR3, as DNA: TGTGCCAGCAGTGAGCCCCCAGACAGGGACGTCACTGAAGCTTTCTTT. Protein sequence: CASSEPPDRDVTEAFF.

J is TRBJ1-6 and V is TRBV6-5; the match to TRBD1 covers 8 bases. V shed 6 bases and J 3 bases; nucleotides not matched to a gene: 4. The CDR3 has 15 residues. Germline V CDR1 and CDR2: MNHEY, SVGAGI. This CDR3 is CASSQTGVYNSPLHF. The CDR3 DNA follows: TGTGCCAGCAGCCAGACAGGGGTCTATAATTCACCCCTCCACTTT.

V and J are TRBV4-3 and TRBJ1-1, with D maybe TRBD1 (6 bases). The germline V and J ends were trimmed by 1 base and 1 base, with 34 bases remaining between them. The germline V gene has CDR1 LGHNA and CDR2 YSLEER. There are 23 residues in the CDR3. The CDR3 DNA is TGCGCCAGCAGCCAAGGAGGGGGTAGGAAATTTTCACACCTCCCACTTACGAACACTGAAGCTTTCTTT. Protein: CASSQGGGRKFSHLPLTNTEAFF.

The J gene is TRBJ2-5, the V gene TRBV7-9; D gene uncertain. The CDR3 contains 14 residues. Germline V gene lookup returns CDR1 SEHNR and CDR2 FQNEAQ (reference sequence). The V end lost 3 bases, the J end lost 4 bases, and 12 bases lay between the germline ends. CDR3 DNA: TGTGCCAGCAGCTTGGGGATGCGCGGAGAGACCCAGTACTTC. Protein: CASSLGMRGETQYF.

The sample holds a few counts of this clonotype. At one boundary the junction diverges from the germline segment, which might be a read error. The chain links TRBV7-7 to TRBJ2-2; 13 bases match TRBD2. This CDR3 is built from 17 residues. The V gene's germline CDR1 is SSHAT and CDR2 FNYEAQ (reference sequence). The CDR3 DNA reads TGTGCTAGCAGCTTAGCCGGACTAGCGGGGGCAACCGGGGAGCTGTTTTTT. Its protein product is CASSLAGLAGATGELFF.

The chain links TRBV11-1 to TRBJ2-1; D gene uncertain. Germline-derived CDR1 and CDR2 are SGHAT and FQDESV (reference sequence). Between the trimmed V and J ends, which lost 1 base and 7 bases, there was a span of 14 bases. This CDR3 is built from 15 residues. The CDR3 here is CASSLGPTVQNEQFF. CDR3 sequence (DNA): TGTGCCAGCAGCTTAGGCCCTACGGTACAAAATGAGCAGTTCTTC.

This clonotype appeared many times. V is TRBV7-2 and J is TRBJ1-4; TRBD1 agrees at 7 bases. J gave up 5 bases and V 0 bases, and 6 bases lay outside the gene matches. Looked up from germline, CDR1 is SGHTA and CDR2 is FQGNSA. This CDR3 spans 16 amino acids. The CDR3 loop reads CASSLASGQKNEKLFF. The CDR3 DNA reads TGTGCCAGCAGCTTAGCATCGGGACAGAAGAATGAAAAACTGTTTTTT.

This clonotype occurred many times. The J gene is TRBJ1-2, the V gene TRBV7-8, with D maybe TRBD1 (6 bases). The CDR3 is made up of 14 amino acids. Trimming removed 5 bases from V and 7 bases from J, with 17 bases in between. Germline V gives CDR1 SGHVS, CDR2 FQNEAQ. The CDR3 DNA reads as TGTGCCAGCAGCCCAGGGGTTGGGCGGCTTGGCTACACCTTC. Translating it yields CASSPGVGRLGYTF.

The chain combines TRBV15 with TRBJ2-1; unclear D gene. Germline CDR1 is LNHNV and CDR2 is YYDKDF (reference sequence). The CDR3 runs 11 residues. Trimming cost V 5 bases and J 8 bases, with 7 bases left between them. CDR3 amino acids: CATSGRDEQFF. CDR3 nucleotide sequence: TGTGCCACCAGCGGCCGCGATGAGCAGTTCTTC.

This clonotype was counted at least ten times. The chain combines TRBV7-9 with TRBJ2-3; TRBD1 agrees at 8 bases. The V segment lost 5 bases and the J segment 7 bases; nucleotides outside the gene matches: 14. CDR1 and CDR2 from the germline V gene are SEHNR and FQNEAQ (reference sequence). This CDR3 has 16 residues. The CDR3 region is CASSPSRGREKNTQYF. For the CDR3, the DNA is TGTGCCAGCAGCCCAAGCAGGGGGCGCGAAAAAAATACGCAGTATTTT.

The rearrangement links TRBV19 to TRBJ1-5, with D unclear. This CDR3 has 15 amino acids. Germline CDR1 is LNHDA and CDR2 is SQIVND (reference sequence). Trimming pared 5 bases from V and 5 bases from J, leaving 16 bases between. CDR3 DNA: TGTGCCAGTAGTTCCCGACCGCCTGTGGATCAGCCCCAGCATTTT. Translated, it gives CASSSRPPVDQPQHF.

The V and J genes are TRBV15 and TRBJ2-4; TRBD1 might be the D (5 bases). The CDR3 runs to 17 residues. Trimming pared 0 bases from V and 0 bases from J, leaving 12 bases between. CDR1 is LNHNV, CDR2 YYDKDF, per germline (reference sequence). The chain's CDR3 is CATSREGRMLAKNIQYF. CDR3 DNA sequence: TGTGCCACCAGCAGAGAGGGGCGGATGCTAGCCAAAAACATTCAGTACTTC.

The chain couples TRBV7-2 to TRBJ2-5, with D possibly TRBD2 on 7 matching bases. Deletions cut 2 bases from V and 4 bases from J, with 17 bases between. The CDR3 is 16 residues long. The germline V gene has CDR1 SGHTA and CDR2 FQGNSA. DNA of the CDR3: TGTGCCAGCAGCTTATTGGGGGGGGGCCTCATAGAGACCCAGTACTTC. The encoded protein is CASSLLGGGLIETQYF.

This chain links TRBV4-1 with TRBJ2-1, with D perhaps matching TRBD1 or TRBD2 (6 bases each). The CDR3 length is 17 residues. V shed 3 bases and J shed 8 bases, with 23 bases lying between them. Germline assignment: CDR1 MGHRA and CDR2 YSYEKL. The CDR3 coding sequence is TGCGCCAGCAGCCAGCCGGGGGCCCAAGTCCTCAGCGATGAGCAGTTCTTC. Protein product: CASSQPGAQVLSDEQFF.

This chain links TRBV23-1 with TRBJ2-7, with D maybe TRBD1 (5 bases). TRBV23-1 is filed as an ORF, its function uncertain. The CDR3 is 13 residues long. Deletions cut 6 bases from V and 2 bases from J, with 11 bases between. This chain's CDR3 is CASSGHHPYEQYF. The CDR3 DNA sequence: TGCGCCAGCAGCGGACACCATCCCTACGAGCAGTACTTC.

The chain uses TRBV19 and TRBJ2-1, with D possibly matching TRBD2 (6 bases). The CDR3 has 14 residues. V was cut by 7 bases and J by 8 bases, with 18 bases left in between. Germline V gene data show CDR1 as LNHDA and CDR2 as SQIVND (reference sequence). CDR3 bases: TGTGCCAGTACCCCGGCGGAGGGATCGGATGAGCAGTTCTTC. Its translation: CASTPAEGSDEQFF.

DNA for the CDR3: TGTGCCAGCAGTGATTGGCGAGCCAAAAACATTCAGTACTTC. This codes for CASSDWRAKNIQYF. J is TRBJ2-4 and V is TRBV6-1; no clear D. Trimming shortened V by 3 bases and J by 0 bases, and 6 bases separated the two germline ends. Germline values: CDR1 MNHNS, CDR2 SASEGT. The CDR3 sequence is 14 residues long.

This clonotype was observed a few times. V gene TRBV12-3 or TRBV12-4 combines with J gene TRBJ1-4, with D possibly matching TRBD1 (5 bases). CDR3 length equals 13 residues. The ends were cut back, 5 bases at V and 7 bases at J, with 11 bases in the middle. The CDR3: CASSHGTIEKLFF. The CDR3 nucleotides read TGTGCCAGCAGTCACGGGACCATTGAAAAACTGTTTTTT.

This clonotype was seen a few times. One base away lies a much larger clone, so this may be a sequencing read error. The chain joins TRBV7-9 to TRBJ1-1, with D uncertain. The CDR3 sequence is 10 residues long. Germline loops: CDR1 SEHNR, CDR2 FQNEAQ (reference sequence). V gave up 3 bases and J gave up 7 bases, with 3 bases separating them. CDR3 coding DNA: TGTGCCAGCAGCTTTTATGAAGCTTTCTTT. It codes for CASSFYEAFF.

The chain is built from TRBV6-1 and TRBJ1-4; D unresolved. Trimming took 5 bases from V and 4 from J, leaving 14 bases between them. The CDR3 loop spans 15 amino acids. Germline V gene data show CDR1 as MNHNS and CDR2 as SASEGT. The CDR3 DNA reads as TGTGCCAGCAGTTACGCGGCGGGTCTTAATGAAAAACTGTTTTTT. Translating gives CASSYAAGLNEKLFF.